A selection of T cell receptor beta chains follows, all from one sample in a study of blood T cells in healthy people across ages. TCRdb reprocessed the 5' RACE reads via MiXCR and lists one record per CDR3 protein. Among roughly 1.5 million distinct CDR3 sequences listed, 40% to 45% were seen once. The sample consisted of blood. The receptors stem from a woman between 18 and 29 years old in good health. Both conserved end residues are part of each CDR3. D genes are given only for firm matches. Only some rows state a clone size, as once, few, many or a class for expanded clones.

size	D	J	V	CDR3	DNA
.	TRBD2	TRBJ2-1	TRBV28	CASRLAGNGIDEQFF	TGTGCCAGCAGACTAGCGGGAAATGGGATCGATGAGCAGTTCTTC
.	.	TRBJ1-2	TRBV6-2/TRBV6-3	CASSSPGRGISDGCTF	TGTGCCAGCAGTTCCCCGGGACGTGGAATCTCGGATGGCTGCACCTTC
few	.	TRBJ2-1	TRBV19	CASSISSAHNEQFF	TGTGCCAGTAGTATTAGTAGCGCCCACAATGAGCAGTTCTTC
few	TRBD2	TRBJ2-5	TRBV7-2	CASSEVGTKLSKQYF	TGTGCCAGCAGCGAGGTCGGGACTAAACTTAGTAAGCAGTACTTC
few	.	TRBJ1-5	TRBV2	CASSDRWRRNQPQHF	TGTGCCAGCAGTGATCGGTGGCGACGCAATCAGCCCCAGCATTTT
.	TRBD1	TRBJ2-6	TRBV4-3	CAGSPYGTANTGANVLTF	TGCGCCGGCAGCCCCTACGGGACAGCCAACACTGGGGCCAACGTCCTGACTTTC
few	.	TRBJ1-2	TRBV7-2	CASSKGVKGYGYTF	TGTGCCAGCAGTAAAGGGGTGAAGGGGTATGGCTACACCTTC
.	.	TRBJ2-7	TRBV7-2	CASSLRAAYNEQYF	TGTGCCAGCAGCTTGCGGGCAGCCTACAATGAGCAGTACTTC
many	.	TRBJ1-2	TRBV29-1	CSADGTSYGYTF	TGCAGCGCAGATGGGACTTCCTATGGCTACACCTTC
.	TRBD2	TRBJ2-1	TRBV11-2	CASSLDRAAGGNNGQFF	TGTGCCAGCAGCTTAGATCGAGCGGCGGGAGGGAACAATGGGCAGTTCTTC
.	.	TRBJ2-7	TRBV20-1	CSARDKQGSYEQYF	TGCAGTGCTAGAGATAAACAGGGCTCCTACGAGCAGTACTTC
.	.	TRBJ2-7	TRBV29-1	CSVAGPYEQYF	TGCAGCGTTGCGGGGCCCTACGAGCAGTACTTC
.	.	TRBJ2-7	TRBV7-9	CASSTTGQSSYNEQYF	TGTGCCAGCAGCACGACGGGACAAAGCTCCTACAATGAGCAGTACTTC
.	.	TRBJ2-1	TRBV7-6	CASSSSTGVYNEQFF	TGTGCCAGCAGCTCCTCTACGGGAGTATACAATGAGCAGTTCTTC
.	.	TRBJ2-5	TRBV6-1	CASSEIAYQETQYF	TGTGCCAGCAGTGAAATCGCATACCAAGAGACCCAGTACTTC
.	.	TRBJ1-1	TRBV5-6	CASSRAILQFEAFF	TGTGCCAGTAGTAGGGCTATCTTACAATTTGAAGCTTTCTTT
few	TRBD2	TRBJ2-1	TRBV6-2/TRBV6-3	CASSYSRTSAAYKEQFF	TGTGCCAGCAGTTACTCTAGGACTAGCGCGGCCTACAAGGAGCAGTTCTTC
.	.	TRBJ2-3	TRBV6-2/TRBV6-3	CASSYRQMLTDTQYF	TGTGCCAGCAGTTATCGGCAGATGCTCACAGATACGCAGTATTTT
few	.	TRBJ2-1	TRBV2	CASSALRGIPYNEQFF	TGTGCCAGCAGTGCCCTAAGGGGTATCCCCTACAATGAGCAGTTCTTC
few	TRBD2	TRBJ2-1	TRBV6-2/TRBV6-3	CASLTSGRPHNEQFF	TGTGCCAGCTTGACTAGCGGGAGGCCGCACAATGAGCAGTTCTTC
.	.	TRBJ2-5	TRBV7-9	CASSPIGHQETQYF	TGTGCCAGCAGCCCGATAGGCCACCAAGAGACCCAGTACTTC
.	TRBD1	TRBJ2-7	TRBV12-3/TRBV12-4	CASSSGQGRQREQYF	TGTGCCAGCAGTTCGGGACAGGGTCGTCAGCGCGAGCAGTACTTC
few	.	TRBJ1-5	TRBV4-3	CASSQLTRGQPQHF	TGCGCCAGCAGCCAACTTACTAGGGGTCAGCCCCAGCATTTT